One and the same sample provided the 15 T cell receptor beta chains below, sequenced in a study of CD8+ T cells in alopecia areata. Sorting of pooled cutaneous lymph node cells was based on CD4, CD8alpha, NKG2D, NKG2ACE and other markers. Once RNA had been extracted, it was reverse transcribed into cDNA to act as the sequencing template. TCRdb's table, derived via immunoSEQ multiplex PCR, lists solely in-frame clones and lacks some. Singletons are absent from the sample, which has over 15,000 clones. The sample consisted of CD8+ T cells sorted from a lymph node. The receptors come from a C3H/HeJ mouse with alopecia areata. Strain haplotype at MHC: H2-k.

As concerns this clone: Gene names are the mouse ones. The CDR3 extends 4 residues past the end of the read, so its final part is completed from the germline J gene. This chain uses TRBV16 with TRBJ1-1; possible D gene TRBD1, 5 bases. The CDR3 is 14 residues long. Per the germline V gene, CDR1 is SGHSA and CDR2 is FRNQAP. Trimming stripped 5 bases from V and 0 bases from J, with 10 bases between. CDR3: CASSLDSANTEVFF. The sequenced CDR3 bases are TGTGCAAGCAGCCTCGACAGTGCAAACACA. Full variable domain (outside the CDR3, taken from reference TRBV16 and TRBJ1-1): NAGVIQTPRHKVTGKGQEATLWCEPISGHSAVFWYRQTIVQGLEFLTYFRNQAPIDDSGMPKERFSAQMPNQSHSTLKIQSTQPQDSAVYLCASSLDSANTEVFFGKGTRLTVV.

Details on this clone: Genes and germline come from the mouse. The DNA read from the CDR3 is TGTGCCAGCAGTGCTCCGGGACAAAACACA. The encoded protein is CASSAPGQNT. The entire CDR3 reads CASSAPGQNTEVFF. The chain combines TRBV13-3 with TRBJ1-1; tentatively, D is TRBD1 (6 bases). Coverage ceases 4 residues before the CDR3 finishes, and the germline J gene fills in the end. V was shortened by 3 bases and J by 1 base, with 10 bases between the two germline ends. The CDR3 is 14 amino acids. Germline lookup yields CDR1 NNHDY and CDR2 SYVADS.

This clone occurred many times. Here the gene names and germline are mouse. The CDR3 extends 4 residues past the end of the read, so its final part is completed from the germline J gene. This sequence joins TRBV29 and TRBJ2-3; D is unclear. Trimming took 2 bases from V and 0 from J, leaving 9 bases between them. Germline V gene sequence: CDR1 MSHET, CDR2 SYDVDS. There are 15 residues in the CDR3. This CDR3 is CASSLPQKSAETLYF. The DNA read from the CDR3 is TGTGCTAGCAGTTTACCCCAGAAAAGTGCAGAA.

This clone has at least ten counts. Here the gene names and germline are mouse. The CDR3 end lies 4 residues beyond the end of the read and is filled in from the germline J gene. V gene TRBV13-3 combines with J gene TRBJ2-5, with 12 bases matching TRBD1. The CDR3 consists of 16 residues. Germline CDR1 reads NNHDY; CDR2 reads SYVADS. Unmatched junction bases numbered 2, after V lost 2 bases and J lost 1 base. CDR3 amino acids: CASSEGTGGDQDTQYF. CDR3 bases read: TGTGCCAGCAGTGAGGGGACAGGGGGCGACCAAGAC.

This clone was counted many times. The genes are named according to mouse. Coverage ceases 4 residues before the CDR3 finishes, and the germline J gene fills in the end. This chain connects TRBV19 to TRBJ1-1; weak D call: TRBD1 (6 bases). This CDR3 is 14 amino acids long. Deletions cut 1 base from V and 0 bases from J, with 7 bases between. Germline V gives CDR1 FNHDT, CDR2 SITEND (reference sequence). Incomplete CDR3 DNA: TGTGCCAGCAGTATAAGGGACACAAACACA. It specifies CASSIRDTNT. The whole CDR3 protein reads CASSIRDTNTEVFF.

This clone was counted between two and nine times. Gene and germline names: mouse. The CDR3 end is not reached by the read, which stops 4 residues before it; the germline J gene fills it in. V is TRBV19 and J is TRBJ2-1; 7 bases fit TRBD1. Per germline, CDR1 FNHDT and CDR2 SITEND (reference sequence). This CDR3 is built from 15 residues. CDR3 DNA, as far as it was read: TGTGCCAGCAGTCCGACAGGGAGGAGATGGGCT. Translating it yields CASSPTGRRWA. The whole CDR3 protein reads CASSPTGRRWAEQFF.

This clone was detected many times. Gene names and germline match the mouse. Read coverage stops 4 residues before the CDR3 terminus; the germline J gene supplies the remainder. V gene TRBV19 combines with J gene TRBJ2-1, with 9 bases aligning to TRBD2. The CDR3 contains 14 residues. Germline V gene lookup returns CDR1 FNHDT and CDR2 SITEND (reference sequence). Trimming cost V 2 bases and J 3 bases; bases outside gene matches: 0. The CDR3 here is CASSMDWGYAEQFF. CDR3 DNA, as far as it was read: TGTGCCAGCAGTATGGACTGGGGCTATGCT.

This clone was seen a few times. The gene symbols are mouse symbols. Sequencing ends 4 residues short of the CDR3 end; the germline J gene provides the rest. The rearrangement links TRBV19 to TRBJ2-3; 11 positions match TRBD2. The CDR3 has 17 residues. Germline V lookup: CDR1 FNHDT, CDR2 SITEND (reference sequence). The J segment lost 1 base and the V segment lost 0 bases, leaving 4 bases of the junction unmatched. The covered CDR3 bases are TGTGCCAGCAGTATAGACTGGGGGGGCGCTCGTGCAGAA. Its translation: CASSIDWGGARAE. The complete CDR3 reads CASSIDWGGARAETLYF.

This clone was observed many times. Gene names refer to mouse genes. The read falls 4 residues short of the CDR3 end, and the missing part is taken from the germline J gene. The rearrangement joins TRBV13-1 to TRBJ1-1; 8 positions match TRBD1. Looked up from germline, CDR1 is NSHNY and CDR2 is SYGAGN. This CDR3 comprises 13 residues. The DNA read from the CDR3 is TGTGCCAGCAGTGATCCCAGGGGGCGA. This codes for CASSDPRGR. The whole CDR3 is CASSDPRGREVFF.

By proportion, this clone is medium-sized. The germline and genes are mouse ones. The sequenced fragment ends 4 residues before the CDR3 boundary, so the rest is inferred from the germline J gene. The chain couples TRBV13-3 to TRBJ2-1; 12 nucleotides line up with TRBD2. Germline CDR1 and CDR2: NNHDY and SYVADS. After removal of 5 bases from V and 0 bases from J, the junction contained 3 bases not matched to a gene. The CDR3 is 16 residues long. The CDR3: CASRRTGGDNYAEQFF. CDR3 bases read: TGTGCCAGCAGGAGGACTGGGGGGGATAACTATGCT.

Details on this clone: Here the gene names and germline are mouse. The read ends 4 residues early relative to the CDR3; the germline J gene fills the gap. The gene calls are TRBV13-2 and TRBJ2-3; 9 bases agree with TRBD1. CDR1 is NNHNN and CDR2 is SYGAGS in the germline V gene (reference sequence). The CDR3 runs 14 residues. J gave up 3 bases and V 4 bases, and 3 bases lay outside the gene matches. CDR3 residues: CASGLQGAAETLYF. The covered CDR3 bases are TGTGCCAGCGGTCTACAGGGGGCGGCAGAA.

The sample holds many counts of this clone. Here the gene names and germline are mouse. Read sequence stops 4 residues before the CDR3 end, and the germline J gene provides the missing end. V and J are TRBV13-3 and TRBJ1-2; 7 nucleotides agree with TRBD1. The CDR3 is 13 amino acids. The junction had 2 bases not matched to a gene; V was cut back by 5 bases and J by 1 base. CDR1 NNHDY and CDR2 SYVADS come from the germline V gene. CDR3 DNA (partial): TGTGCCAGCAGGGGGGACAGAAACTCC. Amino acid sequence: CASRGDRNS. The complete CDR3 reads CASRGDRNSDYTF.

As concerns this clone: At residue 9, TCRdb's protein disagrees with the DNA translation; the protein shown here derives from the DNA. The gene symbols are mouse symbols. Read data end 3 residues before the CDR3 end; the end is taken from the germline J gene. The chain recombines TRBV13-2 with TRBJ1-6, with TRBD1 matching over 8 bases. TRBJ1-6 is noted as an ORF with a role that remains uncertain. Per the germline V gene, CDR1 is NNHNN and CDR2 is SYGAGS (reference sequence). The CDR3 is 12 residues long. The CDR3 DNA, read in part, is TGTGCCAGCGGTGGGACAGGGTCCACC. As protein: CASGGTGST. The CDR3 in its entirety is CASGGTGSTLYF.

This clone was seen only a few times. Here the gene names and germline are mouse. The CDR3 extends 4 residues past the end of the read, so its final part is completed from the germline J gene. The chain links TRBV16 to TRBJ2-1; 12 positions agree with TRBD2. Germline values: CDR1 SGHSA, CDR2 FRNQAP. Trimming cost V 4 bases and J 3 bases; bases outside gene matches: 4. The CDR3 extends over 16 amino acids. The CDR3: CASSSGTGGRYAEQFF. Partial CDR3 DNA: TGTGCAAGCAGCTCCGGGACTGGGGGGCGCTATGCT.

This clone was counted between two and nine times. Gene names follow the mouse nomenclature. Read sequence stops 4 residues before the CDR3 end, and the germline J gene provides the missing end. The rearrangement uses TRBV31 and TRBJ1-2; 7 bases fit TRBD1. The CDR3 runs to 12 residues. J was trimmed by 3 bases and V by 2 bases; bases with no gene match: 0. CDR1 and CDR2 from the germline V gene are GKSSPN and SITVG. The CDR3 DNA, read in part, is TGTGCCTGGAGTGACAGGGACTCC. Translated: CAWSDRDS. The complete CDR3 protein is CAWSDRDSDYTF.